The 7 T cell receptor beta chains given below trace back to one sample, sequenced in a study of identical twins. A single record per CDR3 protein comes from TCRdb applying MiXCR to the 5' RACE reads. Of some 1,600,000 distinct CDR3 sequences in the sample, less than 35% were seen once. The source material was cord blood. Receptors were obtained from a newborn girl in good health.

This clonotype is a singleton in its sample. The chain has TRBV6-6 and TRBJ2-1, with D possibly called TRBD1 or TRBD2 (5 bases each). The assigned J gene may be wrong: the sequence end matches TRBJ2-7 better. The length of the CDR3 is 17 residues. Germline V gene lookup returns CDR1 MNHNY and CDR2 SVGAGI (reference sequence). CDR3 sequence (DNA): TGTGCCAGCAGTTACCTTCCGGGGCCCGACTCCTACAATGAGCAGTACTTC. As protein: CASSYLPGPDSYNEQYF.

J is TRBJ2-5 and V is TRBV10-3; maybe TRBD1 (5 bases). Trimming pared 6 bases from V and 0 bases from J, leaving 5 bases between. This CDR3 is 12 amino acids long. The germline gives CDR1 ENHRY, CDR2 SYGVKD. CDR3: CAIRGDQETQYF. The CDR3 region has the DNA TGTGCCATCAGAGGGGACCAAGAGACCCAGTACTTC.

The chain carries TRBV20-1 and TRBJ1-6, with unresolved D. CDR1 and CDR2 (germline): DFQATT, SNEGSKA (reference sequence). V was shortened by 5 bases and J by 2 bases, with 7 bases between the two germline ends. This CDR3 region has 13 residues. In DNA form, the CDR3 reads TGCAGTGCTCCTACGACCTATAATTCACCCCTCCACTTT. This gives the protein CSAPTTYNSPLHF.

Comments on this clonotype: Germline is not matched at one junction end, which may reflect a read error. The V call is TRBV15, the J call TRBJ1-6, with 10 nucleotides matching TRBD1. This CDR3 contains 15 residues. Germline-derived CDR1 and CDR2 are LNHNV and YYDKDF (reference sequence). CDR3 bases: TGTGCCACCAGCAGAGTGGACAGGGGGAATTCACCCCCCCACTTT. Translating it yields CATSRVDRGNSPPHF.

This clonotype has at least ten counts. V is TRBV21-1 and J is TRBJ2-5; the DNA was not compared with TRBD1, the D call given in the table. TRBV21-1 is a pseudogene. The length of the CDR3 is 13 residues. CDR3 in amino acids: CASSKQGQETQYF. The CDR3 bases are TGTGCCAGCAGCAAACAGGGCCAAGAGACCCAGTACTTC.

This clonotype was seen a few times. The rearrangement uses TRBV6-1 and TRBJ2-7, with D perhaps given as TRBD1 or TRBD2 (5 bases each). The V end was cut by 1 base, the J end by 2 bases, with 15 bases between. Germline assignment: CDR1 MNHNS and CDR2 SASEGT. There are 16 residues in the CDR3. The CDR3 loop is CASSEGGAFSTYEQYF. The CDR3 DNA follows: TGTGCCAGCAGTGAAGGAGGGGCATTTTCTACCTACGAGCAGTACTTC.

This clonotype has just a few counts. This sequence joins TRBV10-3 and TRBJ1-2, with D perhaps TRBD1 (5 bases). V shed 6 bases and J shed 7 bases, with 9 bases lying between them. CDR1 and CDR2 (germline): ENHRY, SYGVKD. This CDR3 is 11 amino acids long. The CDR3 here is CAISQGVGYTF. The CDR3 coding sequence is TGTGCCATCAGCCAGGGAGTTGGCTACACCTTC.